Listed below are T cell receptor beta chains from one sample, sequenced in a study of cytomegalovirus exposure and HLA in healthy donors. Profiled with immunoSEQ multiplex PCR; TCRdb holds only in-frame clones, not every one. The sample consists of about 210,000 clones, approximately 77% of them appearing once. The specimen was PBMCs. The receptors were gathered from a man aged 35-49 years in good health and CMV-seropositive. The CDR3 runs from the conserved cysteine through the conserved F or W.

>TRBJ1-2|TRBV29-1
CSVDQGSTAPWGYTF
>TRBJ1-6|TRBV11-1
CASSLQNSPLHF
>TRBJ2-1|TRBV7-3
CASSSDRGAYNEQFF
>TRBJ2-7|TRBV27
CASKDRLIAYEQYF
>TRBJ1-4|TRBV7-9
CASSHEVLGGKLFF
>TRBJ1-2|TRBV10-1
CASSESIQGYGYTF
>TRBJ2-3|TRBV7-2
CASSLGSSGGSTDTQYF
>TRBJ1-1|TRBV6-1
CASRITGGTHTEAFF
>TRBJ2-1|TRBV27
CASSYPQGALSYNEQFF
>TRBJ2-5|TRBV7-8
CASSFSGSRPWETQYF
>TRBJ1-6|TRBV6-6
CASSFQGAHSPLHF
>TRBJ2-1|TRBV7-9
CSSSPKFSEQFF
>TRBJ1-2|TRBV10-3
CAISLSNYGYTF